The 15 T cell receptor beta chains below all came from one sample that was sequenced in a study of graft-versus-host responses after intestinal transplantation. The antigens of these receptors remain unknown. TCRdb's table, derived via immunoSEQ multiplex PCR, lists solely in-frame clones and lacks some. The sample lists roughly 120,000 clones, 95% seen once, with 3% to 4% in the top ten. The sequences come from unstimulated CD8+ T cells sorted from spleen or lymph node cells, collected before intestinal transplant. These receptors were taken from a human donor who received an intestinal transplant.

The rearrangement joins TRBV9 to TRBJ2-3; unclear D gene. CDR1 is SGDLS and CDR2 is YYNGEE in the germline V gene. CDR3 length equals 17 residues. V was trimmed by 4 bases and J by 0 bases, leaving 18 bases between them. CDR3 residues: CASSHPRALSSTDTQYF. CDR3 DNA sequence: TGTGCCAGCAGCCATCCCCGGGCTCTTTCTAGCACAGATACGCAGTATTTT.

This clone was counted a few times. The rearrangement uses TRBV19 and TRBJ2-5, with D perhaps being TRBD1 or TRBD2 (5 bases each). The germline V gene has CDR1 LNHDA and CDR2 SQIVND (reference sequence). The CDR3 consists of 15 residues. The V and J ends lost 1 base and 5 bases respectively, with 14 bases between them. The CDR3 loop is CASSIGGSLLETQYF. In DNA form, the CDR3 reads TGTGCCAGTAGTATAGGGGGGAGCCTTCTGGAGACCCAGTACTTC.

This chain links TRBV18 with TRBJ2-2; 9 positions match TRBD2. Germline values: CDR1 KGHSH, CDR2 LQKENI. The CDR3 sequence is 16 residues long. Trimming at V came to 6 bases and at J to 7 bases, leaving 12 bases not matched to a gene. The CDR3 DNA follows: TGTGCCAGCTCGCCCCAGGAAGGACTAGCGTACGGGGAGCTGTTTTTT. Translating gives CASSPQEGLAYGELFF.

The chain carries TRBV11-1 and TRBJ1-1; TRBD1 matches at 7 bases. The V segment lost 2 bases and the J segment 1 base; nucleotides outside the gene matches: 7. This CDR3 has 16 amino acids. CDR1 and CDR2 (germline): SGHAT, FQDESV (reference sequence). The CDR3 nucleotides read TGTGCCAGCAGCTTACGGGCGACAGGGCGGAACACTGAAGCTTTCTTT. Amino acid sequence: CASSLRATGRNTEAFF.

The chain carries TRBV18 and TRBJ2-1, with 9 bases identical to TRBD1. The CDR3 extends over 14 amino acids. Germline lookup yields CDR1 KGHSH and CDR2 LQKENI. The V gene end was trimmed by 6 bases and the J gene end by 6 bases; junction bases not matched to a gene: 6. The CDR3 DNA follows: TGTGCCAGCTCCGATACGGACAGGGGCAATGAGCAGTTCTTC. This encodes CASSDTDRGNEQFF.

V gene TRBV6-4 combines with J gene TRBJ2-3; 8 positions agree with TRBD1. CDR1 is MRHNA and CDR2 is SNTAGT in the germline V gene. The CDR3 sequence is 15 residues long. J lost 0 bases, V lost 4 bases, and 3 bases had no gene match. CDR3 coding DNA: TGTGCCAGCAGTGCTCAGGGGGCCAGCACAGATACGCAGTATTTT. It codes for CASSAQGASTDTQYF.

The V call is TRBV27, the J call TRBJ2-3; 13 positions agree with TRBD2. From germline, CDR1 is MNHEY and CDR2 SMNVEV (reference sequence). Trimming at V came to 2 bases and at J to 7 bases, leaving 3 bases not matched to a gene. The CDR3 length is 15 residues. The CDR3 DNA reads TGTGCCAGCAGTTTAACTAGCGGGAGGGGATATACGCAGTATTTT. As protein: CASSLTSGRGYTQYF.

CDR3 sequence: CATSRDLGGGVVEQFF. DNA of the CDR3: TGTGCCACCAGCAGAGATCTAGGGGGAGGGGTGGTGGAGCAGTTCTTC. This chain links TRBV15 with TRBJ2-1; D might be TRBD2 (7 bases). CDR1 LNHNV and CDR2 YYDKDF come from the germline V gene (reference sequence). The CDR3 has 16 residues. Trimming stripped 0 bases from V and 10 bases from J, with 19 bases between.

This clone was found once. V is TRBV25-1 and J is TRBJ1-1; TRBD1 is a possible D gene (6 bases). The length of the CDR3 is 14 residues. V was shortened by 6 bases and J by 7 bases, with 18 bases between the two germline ends. Looked up from germline, CDR1 is MGHDK and CDR2 is SYGVNS. CDR3 coding DNA: TGTGCCAGCAGCTGGGGAAGCGGGGGCCGTGAAGCTTTCTTT. Its protein is CASSWGSGGREAFF.

This chain joins TRBV4-1 and TRBJ1-1; maybe TRBD1 (6 bases). Per germline, CDR1 MGHRA and CDR2 YSYEKL. V was trimmed by 1 base and J by 5 bases, leaving 8 bases between them. This CDR3 contains 13 residues. CDR3 in amino acids: CASSQVGGTEAFF. The CDR3 nucleotides read TGCGCCAGCAGCCAAGTAGGGGGGACTGAAGCTTTCTTT.

The chain carries TRBV30 and TRBJ2-1, with no clear D. Germline-derived CDR1 and CDR2 are GTSNPN and SVGIG (reference sequence). V lost 0 bases and J 2 bases, leaving 5 bases between the germline ends. The CDR3 covers 13 residues. CDR3 sequence: CAWSVLPYNEQFF. The CDR3 DNA reads as TGTGCCTGGAGTGTACTCCCCTACAATGAGCAGTTCTTC. The full variable domain, with the rest looked up from reference TRBV30 and TRBJ2-1, is SQTIHQWPATLVQPVGSPLSLECTVEGTSNPNLYWYRQAAGRGLQLLFYSVGIGQISSEVPQNLSASRPQDRQFILSSKKLLLSDSGFYLCAWSVLPYNEQFFGPGTRLTVL.

The chain combines TRBV6-6 with TRBJ2-7; tentative D call: TRBD2 (5 bases). This CDR3 has 14 amino acids. V lost 7 bases to trimming and J lost 0 bases, with 13 bases between them. In germline, CDR1 is MNHNY, CDR2 SVGAGI (reference sequence). CDR3 sequence: CASNASRLSYEQYF. The CDR3 coding sequence is TGTGCCAGCAATGCTAGCAGGCTCTCCTACGAGCAGTACTTC.

The chain combines TRBV6-5 with TRBJ1-1; D gene unclear. Germline CDR1 MNHEY, CDR2 SVGAGI. The CDR3 covers 14 residues. Between the trimmed V and J ends, which lost 6 bases and 4 bases, there was a span of 15 bases. The DNA of the CDR3 is TGTGCCAGCAGGCCGGGCGGGGAAACCACTGAAGCTTTCTTT. Translated, it gives CASRPGGETTEAFF.

The V call is TRBV19, the J call TRBJ1-5, with TRBD1 identical over 7 bases. The V gene's germline CDR1 is LNHDA and CDR2 SQIVND (reference sequence). CDR3 length: 17 amino acids. Trimming took 5 bases from V and 2 from J; bases not matched to a gene: 12. The CDR3 here is CASSEGTEIRGNQPQHF. CDR3 in DNA: TGTGCCAGTAGTGAGGGGACAGAGATTCGGGGCAATCAGCCCCAGCATTTT.

The chain couples TRBV5-1 to TRBJ2-5, with 8 positions matching TRBD2. With V trimmed by 5 bases and J by 2 bases, 5 bases remained unmatched. CDR1 and CDR2 (germline): SGHRS, YFSETQ. CDR3 length: 14 residues. DNA of the CDR3: TGCGCCAGCAGTAGCGGGGTGTGGCAAGAGACCCAGTACTTC. It yields the protein CASSSGVWQETQYF.